A single sample gave rise to the 5 T cell receptor beta chains below, sequenced in a study of post-analysis software for immune sequencing data. Their antigens are not known. Sequencing libraries made from TCR beta cDNA carried unique molecular identifiers. TCRdb used MiXCR to reprocess the PCR reads, holding one entry per CDR3 protein. The table includes roughly 800,000 distinct CDR3 sequences, roughly 58% detected once. Study-level points and caveats: Patients carried several TRBV segments more frequently than controls did, and TRBV5-6, TRBV5-1 and TRBV20-1 were among them.

The specimen was blood. The receptor set was obtained from a girl between 10 and 17 years old with multiple sclerosis.

The chain joins TRBV6-6 to TRBJ1-4, with D unresolved. This CDR3 comprises 14 residues. V lost 6 bases and J lost 0, with 8 bases in between. Germline CDR1 is MNHNY and CDR2 is SVGAGI (reference sequence). CDR3 sequence reads: CASRRPATNEKLFF. The CDR3 bases are TGTGCCAGCAGGAGACCAGCAACTAATGAAAAACTGTTTTTT.

In nucleotides, the CDR3 is TGTGCCAGCGGGCAGGGAGGTGAAACCGGGGAGCTGTTTTTT. Its translation is CASGQGGETGELFF. The V and J genes are TRBV12-3 or TRBV12-4 and TRBJ2-2; maybe TRBD2 (6 bases). There are 14 residues in the CDR3. Between the trimmed V and J ends, which lost 8 bases and 5 bases, there was a span of 15 bases.

V usage is TRBV2 and J usage is TRBJ1-2; D is unresolved. The V gene's germline CDR1 is SNHLY and CDR2 FYNNEI. Between the trimmed V and J ends, which lost 8 bases and 8 bases, there was a span of 15 bases. The CDR3 extends over 12 amino acids. This chain's CDR3 is CASAVSQRGYTF. The DNA of the CDR3 is TGTGCCAGCGCCGTTAGCCAGAGGGGCTACACCTTC.

The sample holds a few counts of this clonotype. The chain is built from TRBV7-2 and TRBJ2-7; the match to TRBD2 covers 7 bases. CDR1 is SGHTA, CDR2 FQGNSA, per germline. J lost 5 bases, V lost 4 bases, and 14 bases had no gene match. The CDR3 sequence is 16 residues long. Here the CDR3 reads CASSSDPGRGMHEQYF. The CDR3 region has the DNA TGTGCCAGCAGCTCAGACCCTGGGCGGGGGATGCACGAGCAGTACTTC. Based on the CDR3 plus reference TRBV7-2 and TRBJ2-7, the full variable domain is GAGVSQSPSNKVTEKGKDVELRCDPISGHTALYWYRQSLGQGLEFLIYFQGNSAPDKSGLPSDRFSAERTGGSVSTLTIQRTQQEDSAVYLCASSSDPGRGMHEQYFGPGTRLTVT.

A word on this clonotype: Sequence at one end of the junction differs from germline and may be a read error. V is TRBV12-3 or TRBV12-4 and J is TRBJ1-6, with D perhaps matching TRBD1 (5 bases). The CDR3 loop spans 14 amino acids. As DNA, the CDR3 is TGTGCCGGCAGTTTAGGGCAGGGCAGTTCACCCCTCCACTTT. The encoded protein is CAGSLGQGSSPLHF.